These 10 T cell receptor beta chains came from one sample sequenced in a study of cytomegalovirus exposure and HLA in healthy donors. Profiling relied on immunoSEQ multiplex PCR, and the TCRdb table lists in-frame clones only, not all of them. The sample has more than 55,000 clones, approximately 96% seen once. Input material: PBMCs. These receptors all come from a man aged 18-30 years in good health and CMV-seronegative.

This clone was counted between two and nine times. The V gene is TRBV5-1, the J gene TRBJ2-7; a possible D gene is TRBD2 (5 bases). Germline CDR1 and CDR2: SGHRS and YFSETQ. The CDR3 has 13 amino acids. Trimming left V 0 bases short and J 2 bases short, with 6 bases between. The CDR3 region has the DNA TGCGCCAGCAGCTTGGAACTAGCCTACGAGCAGTACTTC. It is translated as CASSLELAYEQYF.

The rearrangement links TRBV7-9 to TRBJ1-2, with D perhaps matching TRBD1 (5 bases). The CDR3 runs 14 residues. The V gene lost 10 bases and the J gene lost 4 bases, with 19 bases spanning the gap. The germline CDR1 and CDR2 sequences are SEHNR and FQNEAQ (reference sequence). The CDR3 region is CATPGGEGSYGYTF. DNA of the CDR3: TGTGCCACCCCCGGAGGGGAGGGGAGCTATGGCTACACCTTC.

The chain carries TRBV10-2 and TRBJ2-2; D unresolved. The CDR3 has 16 amino acids. Deletions cut 8 bases from V and 1 base from J, with 17 bases between. CDR1 is WSHSY and CDR2 is SAAADI in the germline V gene. The CDR3: CASENLAEGNTGELFF. In DNA, the CDR3 is TGCGCCAGCGAGAACTTAGCCGAAGGGAACACCGGGGAGCTGTTTTTT.

The rearrangement joins TRBV9 to TRBJ2-7; 7 bases match TRBD1. CDR1 and CDR2 from the germline V gene are SGDLS and YYNGEE. The CDR3 spans 13 residues. V trimming: 3 bases; J trimming: 3 bases; junction bases outside the gene matches: 3. The CDR3 loop is CASSGGQNYEQYF. The CDR3 coding sequence is TGTGCCAGCAGCGGGGGACAGAACTACGAGCAGTACTTC.

The rearrangement uses TRBV4-1 and TRBJ2-3; 11 nucleotides match TRBD2. Germline V gives CDR1 MGHRA, CDR2 YSYEKL. J was trimmed by 2 bases and V by 2 bases; bases with no gene match: 6. The CDR3 spans 17 residues. The CDR3 bases are TGCGCCAGCAGCCAACCCTCACTAGCGGGGGACACAGATACGCAGTATTTT. This translates into CASSQPSLAGDTDTQYF.

This rearrangement joins TRBV11-3 to TRBJ2-2, with D perhaps matching TRBD2 (6 bases). Germline-derived CDR1 and CDR2 are SGHNT and YENEEA. The CDR3 has 16 amino acids. The ends were cut back, 0 bases at V and 5 bases at J, with 13 bases in the middle. The CDR3 DNA reads TGTGCCAGCAGCTTAGAACCGGGAGAGTGGACCGGGGAGCTGTTTTTT. Translating it yields CASSLEPGEWTGELFF.

The genes are TRBV9 and TRBJ2-2; 11 nucleotides align to TRBD2. The CDR3 contains 15 residues. V lost 3 bases, J lost 5 bases, and 3 bases stayed unmatched. CDR1 is SGDLS, CDR2 YYNGEE, per germline. The DNA of the CDR3 is TGTGCCAGCAGCGCACTAGCGGGAGAAACCGGGGAGCTGTTTTTT. Encoded protein: CASSALAGETGELFF.

In DNA form, the CDR3 reads TGTGCCAGCAGCAACAGGACGAGCTCCTACGAGCAGTACTTC. Its protein is CASSNRTSSYEQYF. J is TRBJ2-7 and V is TRBV7-9; a weak D match, TRBD1 (5 bases). CDR3 length equals 14 residues. Germline CDR1 SEHNR, CDR2 FQNEAQ (reference sequence). The germline V and J ends were trimmed by 5 bases and 0 bases, with 11 bases remaining between them.

This rearrangement joins TRBV6-1 to TRBJ1-2; D is uncertain. This CDR3 comprises 16 residues. V shed 1 base and J shed 4 bases, with 16 bases lying between them. The germline CDR1 and CDR2 sequences are MNHNS and SASEGT. CDR3 nucleotide sequence: TGTGCCAGCAGTGAAGTACCTGACCCGGGATTCTATGGCTACACCTTC. Translated: CASSEVPDPGFYGYTF.

The chain recombines TRBV5-1 with TRBJ2-5; TRBD2 is a possible D gene (5 bases). V lost 4 bases and J lost 5, with 18 bases in between. This CDR3 is 15 amino acids long. CDR1 and CDR2 from the germline V gene are SGHRS and YFSETQ. CDR3 nucleotide sequence: TGCGCCAGCAGCGGAAACGAGGGTGTCTGGGAGACCCAGTACTTC. Its protein is CASSGNEGVWETQYF.